These T cell receptor beta chains were read from a single sample in a study of blood T cell repertoires in COVID-19. The method was immunoSEQ multiplex PCR; TCRdb's version includes in-frame clones alone and lacks a portion of them. The repertoire includes 100,000 or so clones, about 89% of them detected once, and about 3.9% sits in the top ten. The sequenced material came from peripheral blood. All receptors come from a woman in her forties or fifties in a cohort sampled during active COVID-19. The CDR3 runs from the conserved cysteine through the conserved F or W. D genes are given only for firm matches. Only part of the rows carry a size: once, few, many, or a class if the clone is expanded.

V	J	D	size	length	CDR3	DNA
TRBV14	TRBJ1-1	NA	NA	14	CASSQLQSRTEAFF	TGTGCCAGCAGCCAACTACAGAGTAGGACTGAAGCTTTCTTT
TRBV24-1	TRBJ2-1	NA	NA	11	CATSDRDEQFF	TGTGCCACCAGTGACAGGGATGAGCAGTTCTTC
TRBV7-9	TRBJ2-3	NA	NA	14	CASSLGLSVDTQYF	TGTGCCAGCAGCTTAGGACTATCAGTAGATACGCAGTATTTT
TRBV12-5	TRBJ2-3	TRBD2	NA	16	CASGPGLAASTDTQYF	TGTGCTAGTGGACCTGGACTAGCGGCTAGCACAGATACGCAGTATTTT
TRBV18	TRBJ1-5	NA	NA	16	CASSTLPRGLDQPQHF	TGTGCCAGCTCGACCCTCCCGAGAGGTTTGGATCAGCCCCAGCATTTT
TRBV7-3	TRBJ2-5	NA	NA	13	CASSLSIEETQYF	TGTGCCAGCAGCTTAAGTATAGAAGAGACCCAGTACTTC
TRBV30	TRBJ2-5	TRBD1	NA	13	CAWAQGAQETQYF	TGTGCCTGGGCACAGGGGGCCCAAGAGACCCAGTACTTC
TRBV3-1/TRBV3-2	TRBJ2-3	TRBD2	NA	21	CASSQDFTGLAGGPGTDTQYF	TGTGCCAGCAGCCAAGATTTTACGGGACTAGCGGGAGGGCCTGGCACAGATACGCAGTATTTT
TRBV6-1	TRBJ2-6	TRBD2	NA	15	CASSEGGFGANVLTF	TGTGCCAGCAGTGAGGGGGGGTTTGGGGCCAACGTCCTGACTTTC
TRBV2	TRBJ1-5	NA	few	14	CASSEASGDQPQHF	TGTGCCAGCAGTGAAGCGTCGGGGGATCAGCCCCAGCATTTT
TRBV7-8	TRBJ2-7	NA	NA	14	CASSPWTVSYEQYF	TGTGCCAGCAGCCCTTGGACAGTCAGCTACGAGCAGTACTTC
TRBV9	TRBJ1-5	TRBD1	NA	21	CASSVVPLGEGTGGSNQPQHF	TGTGCCAGCAGCGTAGTTCCATTGGGTGAGGGGACAGGGGGTAGCAATCAGCCCCAGCATTTT
TRBV5-6	TRBJ2-1	TRBD2	NA	17	CASSQDKLAESYNEQFF	TGTGCCAGCAGCCAAGACAAGCTAGCGGAGTCCTACAATGAGCAGTTCTTC
TRBV5-1	TRBJ2-7	NA	NA	15	CASSRSGHDPYEQYF	TGCGCCAGCAGTCGTAGCGGACACGACCCCTACGAGCAGTACTTC
TRBV3-1/TRBV3-2	TRBJ1-1	TRBD1	NA	14	CASSPRGSGTEAFF	TGTGCCAGCAGCCCCAGGGGGTCGGGCACTGAAGCTTTCTTT
TRBV6-5	TRBJ2-7	TRBD2	NA	14	CASSRGGVGYEQYF	TGTGCCAGCAGTCGCGGGGGGGTCGGTTACGAGCAGTACTTC
TRBV19	TRBJ2-3	NA	NA	16	CATSRRARTSTDTQYF	TGTGCCACCTCTCGTCGGGCTCGGACTTCCACAGATACGCAGTATTTT
TRBV6-5	TRBJ1-6	NA	NA	16	CASSYFSGAQNSPLHF	TGTGCCAGCAGTTACTTCTCTGGGGCCCAGAATTCACCCCTCCACTTT
TRBV7-3	TRBJ1-1	NA	NA	14	CASSLQGGSTEAFF	TGTGCCAGCAGCTTGCAGGGTGGAAGCACTGAAGCTTTCTTT
TRBV12-3/TRBV12-4	TRBJ1-2	NA	NA	11	CASSSLTTRLF	TGTGCCAGCAGTTCCCTCACGACCCGACTATTC
TRBV29-1	TRBJ1-5	NA	NA	14	CSVIVTDSNQPQHF	TGCAGCGTTATAGTAACCGATAGCAATCAGCCCCAGCATTTT
TRBV11-3	TRBJ2-3	TRBD2	NA	17	CASSFGTGGLLLDTQYF	TGTGCCAGCAGCTTTGGAACGGGAGGGTTGCTGTTAGATACGCAGTATTTT
TRBV15	TRBJ2-3	TRBD2	NA	17	CATSTGLAGTSTDTQYF	TGTGCCACCAGCACAGGACTAGCGGGGACTAGCACAGATACGCAGTATTTT
TRBV28	TRBJ2-3	NA	NA	16	CASSSPPADLTDTQYF	TGTGCCAGCAGTTCCCCGCCAGCGGACCTAACGGATACGCAGTATTTT
TRBV5-1	TRBJ1-1	NA	once	15	CASSPGGVPGTEAFF	TGCGCCAGCAGCCCAGGCGGGGTCCCGGGCACTGAAGCTTTCTTT
TRBV3-1/TRBV3-2	TRBJ1-5	TRBD1	NA	16	CASSQAGTGGNQPQHF	TGTGCCAGCAGCCAAGCCGGGACAGGGGGCAATCAGCCCCAGCATTTT
TRBV5-1	TRBJ2-3	TRBD2	NA	17	CASSPGLAGGARDTQYF	TGCGCCAGCAGCCCGGGACTAGCGGGAGGGGCGCGAGATACGCAGTATTTT
TRBV4-1	TRBJ2-1	TRBD1	NA	16	CASSHGQGKPYNEQFF	TGCGCCAGCAGCCACGGACAGGGGAAGCCATACAATGAGCAGTTCTTC
TRBV19	TRBJ1-1	NA	few	16	CASSPGQAGGDTEAFF	TGTGCCAGTAGCCCCGGCCAGGCGGGGGGGGACACTGAAGCTTTCTTT
TRBV5-6	TRBJ1-2	TRBD1	NA	11	CASSQGQGYTF	TGTGCCAGCAGCCAGGGACAGGGCTACACCTTC
TRBV10-3	TRBJ2-3	TRBD2	NA	16	CAISGGLADRTDTQYF	TGTGCCATCAGTGGGGGACTAGCGGACCGCACAGATACGCAGTATTTT
TRBV3-1/TRBV3-2	TRBJ1-4	NA	once	14	CASSQAGAGEKLFF	TGTGCCAGCAGCCAGGCGGGGGCGGGGGAAAAACTGTTTTTT
TRBV6-5	TRBJ2-1	NA	NA	15	CASSPPTTGYNEQFF	TGTGCCAGCAGTCCCCCCACGACAGGATACAATGAGCAGTTCTTC
TRBV7-3	TRBJ2-7	NA	NA	16	CASSLSTGGSSYEQYF	TGTGCCAGCAGCTTATCCACTGGGGGGAGTTCCTACGAGCAGTACTTC
TRBV4-1	TRBJ2-5	NA	NA	14	CASSQDNSQETQYF	TGCGCCAGCAGCCAAGATAATAGCCAAGAGACCCAGTACTTC
TRBV7-6	TRBJ2-5	TRBD2	NA	15	CASSPGLAGKETQYF	TGTGCCAGCAGCCCGGGACTAGCGGGGAAAGAGACCCAGTACTTC
TRBV3-1/TRBV3-2	TRBJ1-2	TRBD1	NA	13	CASSPTGHYGYTF	TGTGCCAGCAGCCCGACAGGGCACTATGGCTACACCTTC
TRBV28	TRBJ2-5	TRBD1	NA	15	CASSSPGQGRETQYF	TGTGCCAGCAGTTCACCGGGACAGGGTCGGGAGACCCAGTACTTC
TRBV7-8	TRBJ2-2	TRBD2	NA	19	CASSTHRAGGRTNTGELFF	TGTGCCAGCAGCACGCATCGGGCGGGGGGGAGAACGAACACCGGGGAGCTGTTTTTT
TRBV7-8	TRBJ2-7	NA	NA	14	CASSLYRTNHEQYF	TGTGCCAGCAGCTTATACCGAACAAACCACGAGCAGTACTTC
TRBV5-1	TRBJ2-1	NA	NA	12	CASSLRYDEQFF	TGCGCCAGCAGCTTGCGGTACGATGAGCAGTTCTTC
TRBV30	TRBJ1-2	TRBD1	NA	20	CAWSAPYRQGARGLLDGYTF	TGTGCCTGGAGTGCACCCTATCGACAGGGGGCGAGAGGCCTATTGGATGGCTACACCTTC
TRBV5-1	TRBJ1-1	TRBD1	once	15	CASSSSTGGHGEAFF	TGCGCCAGCAGTTCATCAACAGGGGGTCATGGGGAAGCTTTCTTT
TRBV20-1	TRBJ2-7	NA	NA	15	CSASPPGRVNYEQYF	TGCAGTGCTAGTCCCCCCGGCAGGGTGAACTACGAGCAGTACTTC
TRBV12-3/TRBV12-4	TRBJ2-1	TRBD1	NA	13	CASQGTAYNEQFF	TGTGCCAGCCAAGGGACAGCCTACAATGAGCAGTTCTTC
TRBV5-6	TRBJ1-2	TRBD1	NA	14	CASSTGTGALGYTF	TGTGCCAGCAGCACCGGGACAGGGGCCCTTGGCTACACCTTC
TRBV7-8	TRBJ2-2	NA	once	10	CASRAGELFF	TGTGCCAGCCGTGCCGGGGAGCTGTTTTTT
TRBV5-1	TRBJ2-7	TRBD1	few	17	CASSLFLGTGTSYEQYF	TGCGCCAGCAGCTTGTTTCTGGGGACAGGGACGTCCTACGAGCAGTACTTC
TRBV28	TRBJ2-1	TRBD1	NA	16	CASSSRKGQGRYEQFF	TGTGCCAGCAGTTCACGTAAGGGACAGGGTCGGTATGAGCAGTTCTTC
TRBV28	TRBJ1-3	TRBD1	NA	16	CASSVLTGGSGNTIYF	TGTGCCAGCAGTGTTCTCACAGGGGGCTCTGGAAACACCATATATTTT
TRBV25-1	TRBJ2-1	NA	NA	12	CASTGSLNEQFF	TGTGCCAGCACTGGGAGCCTCAATGAGCAGTTCTTC
TRBV5-1	TRBJ2-1	TRBD1	once	17	CASSLGQGGYRSNEQFF	TGCGCCAGCAGCTTGGGACAGGGTGGATATCGTAGCAATGAGCAGTTCTTC